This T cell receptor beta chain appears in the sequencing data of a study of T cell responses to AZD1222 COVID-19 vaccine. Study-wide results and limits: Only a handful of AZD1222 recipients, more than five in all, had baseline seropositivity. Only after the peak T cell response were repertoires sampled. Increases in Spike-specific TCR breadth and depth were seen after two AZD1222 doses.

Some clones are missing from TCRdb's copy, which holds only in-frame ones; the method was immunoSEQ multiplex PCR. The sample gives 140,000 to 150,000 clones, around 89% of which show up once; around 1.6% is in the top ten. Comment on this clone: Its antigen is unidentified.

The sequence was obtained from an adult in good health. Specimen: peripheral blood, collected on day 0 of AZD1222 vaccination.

The CDR3 loop is CASSLGAGKNEKLFF. CDR3 in DNA: TGTGCCAGCAGCTTGGGGGCAGGGAAGAATGAAAAACTGTTTTTT. This sequence joins TRBV5-8 and TRBJ1-4; a possible D gene is TRBD1 (5 bases). There are 15 residues in the CDR3. Germline assignment: CDR1 SGHTS and CDR2 YDEGEE. V was shortened by 0 bases and J by 5 bases, with 11 bases between the two germline ends.